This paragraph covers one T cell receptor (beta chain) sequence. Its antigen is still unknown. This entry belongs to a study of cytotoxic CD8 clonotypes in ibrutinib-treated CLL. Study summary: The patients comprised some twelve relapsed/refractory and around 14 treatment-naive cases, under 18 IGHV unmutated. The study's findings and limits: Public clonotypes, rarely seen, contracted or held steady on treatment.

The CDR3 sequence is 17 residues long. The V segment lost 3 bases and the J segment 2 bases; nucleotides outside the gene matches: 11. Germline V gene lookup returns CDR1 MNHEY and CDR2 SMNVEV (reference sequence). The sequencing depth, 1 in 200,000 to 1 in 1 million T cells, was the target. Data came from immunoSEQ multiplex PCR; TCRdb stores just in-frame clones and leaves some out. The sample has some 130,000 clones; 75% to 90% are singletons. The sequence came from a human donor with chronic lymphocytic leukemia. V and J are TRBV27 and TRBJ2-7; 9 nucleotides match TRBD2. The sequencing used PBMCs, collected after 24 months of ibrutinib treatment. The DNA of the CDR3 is TGTGCCAGCAGTTTGAGTAGCGGGAGAGGTGGAGCCTACGAGCAGTACTTC. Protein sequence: CASSLSSGRGGAYEQYF.